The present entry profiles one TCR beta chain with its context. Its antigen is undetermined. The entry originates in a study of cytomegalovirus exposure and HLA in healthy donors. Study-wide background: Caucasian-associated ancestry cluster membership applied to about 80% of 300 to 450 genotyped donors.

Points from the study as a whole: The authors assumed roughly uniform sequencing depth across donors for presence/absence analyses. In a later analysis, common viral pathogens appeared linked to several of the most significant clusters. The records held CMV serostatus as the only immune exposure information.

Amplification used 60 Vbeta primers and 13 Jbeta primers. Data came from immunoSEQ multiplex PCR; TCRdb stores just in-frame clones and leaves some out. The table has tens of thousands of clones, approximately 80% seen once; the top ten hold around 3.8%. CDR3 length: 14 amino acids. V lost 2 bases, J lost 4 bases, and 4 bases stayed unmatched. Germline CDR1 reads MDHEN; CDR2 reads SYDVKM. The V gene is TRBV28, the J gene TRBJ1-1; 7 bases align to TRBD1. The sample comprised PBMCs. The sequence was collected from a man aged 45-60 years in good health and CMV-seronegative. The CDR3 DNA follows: TGTGCCAGCAGTTTAACAGGGGTAAGCACTGAAGCTTTCTTT. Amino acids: CASSLTGVSTEAFF.